These 6 T cell receptor beta chains share one sample of origin, sequenced in a study of blood T cells in healthy people across ages (dated by TCRdb to the mid-2010s). Libraries were built with 5' RACE. The second PCR ran for about 7 to 11 cycles and used a J-beta primer mix along with a sample-barcoded 5' primer. TCRdb passed the public sequencing reads through fastp at Q25 and MiXCR, retaining productive beta sequences. Each entry is one CDR3 protein sequence, shown with its most common DNA and genes. The sample profile shows around 1,800,000 distinct CDR3 sequences; approximately 39% of them were found once. The ten top clones hold 20% to 25% of the sample. The sample comprised blood. The receptors derive from a human donor in good health.

About this clonotype: This sequence may be a read error, since a much larger clone differs from it by one base. The chain recombines TRBV6-6 with TRBJ2-1; D is possibly TRBD2 (6 bases). CDR3 length equals 14 residues. V lost 7 bases to trimming and J lost 9 bases, with 19 bases between them. Germline V gene sequence: CDR1 MNHNY, CDR2 SVGAGI (reference sequence). The CDR3 reads CASNPAGWGGEQFF. The DNA for the CDR3 is TGTGCCAGCAACCCCGCGGGGTGGGGAGGTGAGCAGTTCTTC.

The chain couples TRBV7-9 to TRBJ2-2; D ambiguous. The CDR3 is made up of 12 amino acids. Germline V lookup: CDR1 SEHNR, CDR2 FQNEAQ (reference sequence). The germline V and J ends were trimmed by 3 bases and 7 bases, with 6 bases remaining between them. The CDR3 is CASSFEYGELFF. Written as DNA, the CDR3 is TGTGCCAGCAGCTTCGAATACGGGGAGCTGTTTTTT.

The chain has TRBV20-1 and TRBJ2-5; 8 bases fit TRBD2. This CDR3 has 13 residues. V trimming: 6 bases; J trimming: 1 base; junction bases outside the gene matches: 4. CDR1 DFQATT and CDR2 SNEGSKA come from the germline V gene (reference sequence). CDR3 in DNA: TGCAGTGCAATAGCGGGGAGCCAAGAGACCCAGTACTTC. Translating gives CSAIAGSQETQYF.

A remark on this clonotype: The germline gene is not matched at one end of the junction; a read error may be the cause. The chain recombines TRBV4-3 with TRBJ2-3; a weak D match, TRBD2 (6 bases). Per the germline V gene, CDR1 is LGHNA and CDR2 is YSLEER. The CDR3 has 16 residues. CDR3 nucleotides: TGCGCCAGCGGCCAAGCCCCCCGGACTATCGTAGATACGCAGTATTTT. It specifies CASGQAPRTIVDTQYF.

This clonotype came up a few times. The chain links TRBV5-1 to TRBJ2-3; no clear D. Trimming shortened V by 4 bases and J by 7 bases, and 16 bases separated the two germline ends. CDR3 size: 14 residues. Germline CDR1 and CDR2: SGHRS and YFSETQ. CDR3 region: CASSLSRKDHTQYF. The CDR3, as DNA: TGCGCCAGCAGCCTCAGCAGGAAGGATCATACGCAGTATTTT.

The chain is built from TRBV9 and TRBJ1-2, with TRBD1 matching 7 bases. The V and J ends lost 3 bases and 2 bases, in that order; junction bases with no gene match: 10. Per the germline V gene, CDR1 is SGDLS and CDR2 is YYNGEE. This CDR3 spans 16 amino acids. The CDR3 coding sequence is TGTGCCAGCAGCGGAAGACAGGGCGCAGGGAACTATGGCTACACCTTC. Protein: CASSGRQGAGNYGYTF.